Listed below are T cell receptor beta chains from one sample, sequenced in a study of HIV-infected patients and healthy controls. TCRdb re-analysed the 5' RACE reads in MiXCR, keeping a single row per CDR3 protein. This repertoire shows 13,000 or so distinct CDR3 sequences, 9% to 10% found once; its top ten account for around 6.8%. What was sequenced was blood. The receptors come from an adult in good health. Both conserved end residues are trimmed from each CDR3.

V	J	CDR3
TRBV20-1	TRBJ2-7	SARDSLWTGSSYEQY
TRBV28	TRBJ2-7	ATSRRGYYEQY
TRBV7-9	TRBJ2-3	ASSSGGSETDTQY
TRBV7-8	TRBJ2-1	ASSYRLAGENNEQF
TRBV3-1	TRBJ2-3	ASSSVGVVTDTQY
TRBV12-3/TRBV12-4	TRBJ2-3	ASRRKASTDTQY
TRBV4-2	TRBJ2-7	ASSQLFGRLYEQY
TRBV29-1	TRBJ2-7	SVGGVAYEQY
TRBV18	TRBJ1-4	ASSPVLLQEKLF
TRBV6-2/TRBV6-3	TRBJ2-5	ASRRERGGQETQY
TRBV3-1	TRBJ2-5	ASSQPPQETQY
TRBV19	TRBJ2-7	ASATGSSYEQY
TRBV28	TRBJ2-5	ASSTSGGYQETQY
TRBV30	TRBJ2-5	ALGQIEETQY
TRBV6-2/TRBV6-3	TRBJ2-2	ASSSIRGTGAKSTGELF
TRBV20-1	TRBJ2-5	SAKSGGAGETQY
TRBV7-6	TRBJ2-2	ASSLASGELF
TRBV10-2	TRBJ2-6	ASSPLSGANVLT
TRBV12-3/TRBV12-4	TRBJ2-1	ASTTGLSSYNEQF
TRBV7-9	TRBJ2-2	ASSSGQGANTGELF
TRBV7-8	TRBJ2-1	ASSFPRNRLSYNEQF
TRBV15	TRBJ2-3	ATSRRTLGSSTDTQY
TRBV20-1	TRBJ2-1	SANQGSNEQF
TRBV18	TRBJ1-1	ASSPRGTLVSNTEAF
TRBV5-1	TRBJ2-5	ASSVAHQETQY
TRBV6-1	TRBJ2-7	ASSDQAGGSYEQY
TRBV11-3	TRBJ2-5	ASSPPGPQETQY
TRBV7-2	TRBJ2-3	ASSLGGQLPREY
TRBV18	TRBJ1-6	ASSPPLPDRSNSPLH
TRBV19	TRBJ2-3	ASSGRGTDTQY
TRBV25-1	TRBJ1-6	ASSESAGSPLH
TRBV2	TRBJ1-1	ASRETGATTEAF
TRBV13	TRBJ2-7	ASSPRGREQY
TRBV6-6	TRBJ2-2	ASRGPGQRNTGELF
TRBV20-1	TRBJ2-1	SAPSRWRPDDEQF
TRBV7-3	TRBJ2-1	ASSLTNGGGEQF
TRBV20-1	TRBJ2-1	SWGSSYNEQF
TRBV4-3	TRBJ1-5	ASSQERGRQPQH
TRBV5-8	TRBJ2-7	ASSPRTGSKGEQY
TRBV5-1	TRBJ2-3	ASSLTNPTDTQY
TRBV29-1	TRBJ2-7	SVAVGYEQY
TRBV12-3/TRBV12-4	TRBJ2-1	ASSFGSGYNEQF
TRBV12-3/TRBV12-4	TRBJ1-1	ASSLGWAENTEAF
TRBV7-9	TRBJ2-1	ASSSPDRGSSYNEQF
TRBV6-5	TRBJ1-2	ASSYGQDYGYT
TRBV29-1	TRBJ2-2	SARTSLGTGELF
TRBV27	TRBJ2-1	ASSPERNNEQF
TRBV19	TRBJ2-3	ASSRSRGGSTDTQY
TRBV10-3	TRBJ2-1	AISEGRTSDHNEQF
TRBV2	TRBJ2-5	ASSEGALGPQETQY
TRBV6-6	TRBJ2-5	ASSQDGYQETQY
TRBV28	TRBJ2-3	ASSLSRGIDTQY
TRBV7-8	TRBJ2-3	ASSRGAGGEADTQY
TRBV20-1	TRBJ2-4	SAVGLKNIQY
TRBV20-1	TRBJ1-2	SATKDRAGDYGYT
TRBV9	TRBJ1-5	ASSVGRGGGPQH
TRBV7-2	TRBJ2-3	ASSSGLAGFGDTQY
TRBV5-4	TRBJ1-1	ASSLGDRGHIPEAF
TRBV12-3/TRBV12-4	TRBJ2-1	ASSSYSGRDNEQF